This T cell receptor beta chain came from a study of vaccination effects on CD4 cells after COVID-19. Study as a whole: Antigen-specific CD4+ T cells were expanded with viral peptide pools in the ViraFEST assay before sequencing.

The table came from immunoSEQ multiplex PCR; TCRdb's copy has only in-frame clones and leaves some out. The sample consists of 45,000 to 55,000 clones, around 70% of them appearing once. As regards this clone: The antigen remains unidentified.

V was shortened by 4 bases and J by 1 base, with 14 bases between the two germline ends. Germline V CDR1 and CDR2: LGHDT, YNNKEL (reference sequence). The length of the CDR3 is 15 residues. Following 10 days of culture, CD4+ T cells were isolated. Documented for the person is a PCR-confirmed SARS-CoV-2 infection occurring between March and December 2020. Either the mRNA-1273 or the BNT162b2 vaccine was given to participants as two doses. J is TRBJ2-7 and V is TRBV3-1 (or the pseudogene TRBV3-2); D unclear. The sequence derives from a human donor who had a prior SARS-CoV-2 infection. Sequences were derived from CD4+ T cells from PBMCs cultured without peptide, sampled after COVID-19 vaccination. The CDR3 is CASSPRRSQSYEQYF. The CDR3 DNA reads TGTGCCAGCAGCCCCCGTCGCAGTCAGTCCTACGAGCAGTACTTC.